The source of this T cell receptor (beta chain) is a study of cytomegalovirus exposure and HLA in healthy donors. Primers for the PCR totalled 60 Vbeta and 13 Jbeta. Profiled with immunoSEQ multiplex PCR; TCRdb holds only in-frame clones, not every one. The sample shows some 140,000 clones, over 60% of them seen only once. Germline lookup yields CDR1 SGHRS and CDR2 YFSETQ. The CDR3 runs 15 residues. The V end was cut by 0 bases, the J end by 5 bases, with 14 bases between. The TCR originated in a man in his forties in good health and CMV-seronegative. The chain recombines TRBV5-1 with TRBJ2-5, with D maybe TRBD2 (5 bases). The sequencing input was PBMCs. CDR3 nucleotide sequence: TGCGCCAGCAGCTTGGGTGAGGGTTTCAGGGAGACCCAGTACTTC. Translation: CASSLGEGFRETQYF.